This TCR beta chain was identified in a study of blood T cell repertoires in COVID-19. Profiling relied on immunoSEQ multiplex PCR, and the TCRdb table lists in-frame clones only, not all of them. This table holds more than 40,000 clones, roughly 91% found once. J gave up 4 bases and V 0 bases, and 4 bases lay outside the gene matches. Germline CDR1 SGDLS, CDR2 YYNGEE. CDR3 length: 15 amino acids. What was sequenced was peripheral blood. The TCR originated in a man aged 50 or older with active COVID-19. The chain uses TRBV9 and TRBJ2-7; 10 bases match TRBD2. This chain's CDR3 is CASSVEPSGRYEQYF. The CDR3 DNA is TGTGCCAGCAGCGTAGAGCCTAGCGGGAGATACGAGCAGTACTTC.